This T cell receptor (beta chain) was sequenced for a study of cytomegalovirus exposure and HLA in healthy donors. In germline, CDR1 is MNHNS, CDR2 SASEGT. The CDR3 covers 13 residues. Trimming at V came to 6 bases and at J to 5 bases, leaving 6 bases not matched to a gene. With respect to this clone: What it binds is unknown.

The primer mix had 60 Vbeta and 13 Jbeta primers. Profiled with immunoSEQ multiplex PCR; TCRdb holds only in-frame clones, not every one. This listing includes around 100,000 clones. Study-level findings and limits: TCR beta sequences reportedly predicted most subjects' HLA-A and HLA-B alleles accurately. An assumption of roughly uniform sequencing depth across donors underlay the presence/absence analyses.

The sequencing input was PBMCs. The sequence was obtained from a man aged 45-65 years in good health and CMV-seronegative. The V and J genes are TRBV6-1 and TRBJ2-5; the match to TRBD2 covers 7 bases. The CDR3 spells CASSPLGGETQYF. The CDR3 DNA is TGTGCCAGCAGCCCCCTGGGGGGGGAGACCCAGTACTTC.